This T cell receptor beta chain was sequenced in a study of blood T cell repertoires in COVID-19 (dated by TCRdb to the early 2020s). A note on the overall study: The collaborator samples originated in the United States, Italy and Spain and spanned the acute and convalescent phases of COVID-19. The material from the prospective study consisted of cDNA or gDNA derived from T cells, B-cell-depleted T cells, or PBMCs. The dataset comprised deeply sampled blood TCRbeta repertoires from subjects exposed to, actively infected with, or recovered from COVID-19. The repertoires were released in a freely available public database intended as a resource for research on the immune response to SARS-CoV-2. The samples were drawn from two sources: the first 160 participants of the ongoing ImmuneRACE study, and approximately 1,300 subjects contributed by 6 global collaborators. Sample metadata almost always included a de-identified subject ID, COVID-19 status, age in years and sex. Where available, HLA class I and class II types were taken from metadata supplied by the sample provider and were not determined by assay-based typing. Beyond this particular receptor, the publication reports: The amount of clinical and demographic metadata varied by source and participant and was provided uncurated.

Trimming leaves V shorter by 6 bases and J shorter by 0 bases, with the junction holding 1 base beyond the gene matches. The CDR3 runs 13 amino acids, cysteine and phenylalanine included. Only CDR3 DNA is held: 39 bases, read in frame from base 1. CDR1 and CDR2 (SEHNR, FQNEAQ) derive from the germline V gene (reference sequence). TCRbeta CDR3 regions were amplified from genomic DNA by means of the immunoSEQ Assay, a bias-controlled multiplex PCR. As for how the authors treated the data: The number of nucleated cells in each sample was estimated from the amplification of reference gene primers within the assay. To quantify the absolute abundance of each unique TCRbeta CDR3 rearrangement, sequence reads were collapsed and filtered. Productive Simpson clonality was computed per sample as the square root of Simpson's diversity index over productive rearrangements. TCRdb limited this immuneACCESS table to in-frame rearrangements with V and J called. A share of clones is missing; checked studies link under half to unresolved V genes, and the rest is unexplained. For V, J and clone size, that table is used; D and trimming come from the DNA. The sample table contains about 26,000 clones; only one count was recorded for about 90% of them. 2.8% of the sample comes from the top ten.

The collaborating institutions used their own protocols to collect whole blood in K2EDTA tubes. For TCRbeta analysis, collaborators shipped samples as frozen whole blood, isolated PBMCs, or DNA extracted from either of those sample types. This clone was seen only once. Its antigen target is currently unknown. No per-base quality is available; no much larger clone lies one base away. Input material: peripheral blood. The chain was built from TRBV7-9 and TRBJ2-5; the junction holds 7 bases that match TRBD1. This clonotype was sampled from a human donor in a cohort sampled during active COVID-19. The CDR3 in this case is CASRQGYQETQYF. The base sequence is TGTGCCAGCAGACAGGGGTACCAAGAGACCCAGTACTTC.